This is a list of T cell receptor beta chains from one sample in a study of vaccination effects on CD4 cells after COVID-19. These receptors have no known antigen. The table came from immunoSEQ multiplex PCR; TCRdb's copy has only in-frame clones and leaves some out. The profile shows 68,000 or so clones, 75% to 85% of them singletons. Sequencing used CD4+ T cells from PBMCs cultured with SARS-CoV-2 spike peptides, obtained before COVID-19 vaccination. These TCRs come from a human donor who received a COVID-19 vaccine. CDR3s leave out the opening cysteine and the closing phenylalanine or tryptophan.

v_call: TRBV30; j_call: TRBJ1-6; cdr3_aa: AWSVHRKSPLH
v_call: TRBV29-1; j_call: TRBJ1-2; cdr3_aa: SVEPTSYGYT
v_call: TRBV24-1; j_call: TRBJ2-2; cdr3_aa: ATSDPSRDSTGELF
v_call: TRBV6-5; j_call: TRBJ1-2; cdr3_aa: ASLSQNGQGVGYT
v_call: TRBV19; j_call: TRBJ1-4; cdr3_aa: ASSIWGRTNEKLF
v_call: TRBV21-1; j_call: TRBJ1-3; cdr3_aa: ASSTEGGGNGNTIY
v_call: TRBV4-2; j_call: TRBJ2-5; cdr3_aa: ASSQDPGGRETQY
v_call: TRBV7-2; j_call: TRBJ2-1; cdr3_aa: ASSLTTGSYNEQF
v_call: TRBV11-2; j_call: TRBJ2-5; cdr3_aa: ASSLEGFAETQY
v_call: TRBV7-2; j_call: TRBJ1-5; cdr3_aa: ASSEGINQPQH
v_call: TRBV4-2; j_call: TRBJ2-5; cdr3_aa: ASSQDGHRGQETQY
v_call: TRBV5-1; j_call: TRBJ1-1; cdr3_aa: ASSTSTGANTEAF
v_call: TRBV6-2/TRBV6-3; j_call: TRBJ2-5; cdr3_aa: ASSYPRGGETQY
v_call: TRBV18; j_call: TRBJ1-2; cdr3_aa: ASSPAVGTGGAFGYT
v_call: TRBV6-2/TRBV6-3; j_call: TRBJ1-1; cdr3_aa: ASSWGQGQGTEAF
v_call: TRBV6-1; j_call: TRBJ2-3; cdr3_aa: ASSEGGGGATDTQY
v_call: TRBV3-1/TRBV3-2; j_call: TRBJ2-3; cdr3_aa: ASSRQSTDTQY
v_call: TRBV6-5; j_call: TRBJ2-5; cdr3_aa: ASRVDRGAETQY
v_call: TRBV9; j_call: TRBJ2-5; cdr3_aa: ASSVSPSGEETQY
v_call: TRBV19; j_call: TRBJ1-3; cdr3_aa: ASSLRGGDGNTIY
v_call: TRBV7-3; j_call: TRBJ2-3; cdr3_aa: ASSLRHSSTDTQY
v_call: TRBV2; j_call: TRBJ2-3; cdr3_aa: ASSGNRRGKDTQY
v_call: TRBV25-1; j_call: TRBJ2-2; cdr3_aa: ASSQLAGGRGGELF
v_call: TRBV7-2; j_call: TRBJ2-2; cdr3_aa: ASSLVRAPTGELF
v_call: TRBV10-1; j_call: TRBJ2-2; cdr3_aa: ASSESAPNGELF
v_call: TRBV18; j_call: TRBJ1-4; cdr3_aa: ASSPLDTNEKLF
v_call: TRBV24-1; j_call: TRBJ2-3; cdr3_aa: ATSDLPSAGGQGSTDTQY
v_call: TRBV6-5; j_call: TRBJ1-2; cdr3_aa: ASSIDAGINYGYT
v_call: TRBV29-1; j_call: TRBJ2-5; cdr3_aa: SVAGIEGTETQY
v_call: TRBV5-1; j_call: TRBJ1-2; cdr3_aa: ASSLGDRGANYGYT
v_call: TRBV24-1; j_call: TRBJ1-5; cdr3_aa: ATSESAVSNQPQH
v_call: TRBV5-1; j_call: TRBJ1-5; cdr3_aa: ASSLGGTAADQPQH
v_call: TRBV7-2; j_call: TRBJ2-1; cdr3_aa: ASSLGTQSEQF
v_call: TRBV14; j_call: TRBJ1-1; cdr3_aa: ASSQETNTEAF
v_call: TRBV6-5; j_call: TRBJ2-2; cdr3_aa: ATDAGAGLGELF
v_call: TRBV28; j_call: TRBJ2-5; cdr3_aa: ASSSPLAGLTGETQY
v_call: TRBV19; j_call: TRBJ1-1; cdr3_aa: ASTKTGTGAEAF
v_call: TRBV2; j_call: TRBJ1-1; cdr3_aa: ASSERGLEAF
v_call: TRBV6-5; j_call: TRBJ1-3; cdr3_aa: ASSYRRQEGNTIY
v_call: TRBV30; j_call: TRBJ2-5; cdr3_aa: AWQPGQGQWETQY
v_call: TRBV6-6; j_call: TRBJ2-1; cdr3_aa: ASSYSAGGPYEQF
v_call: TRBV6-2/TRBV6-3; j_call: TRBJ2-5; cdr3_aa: ASSTPVEGSGGGPRETQY
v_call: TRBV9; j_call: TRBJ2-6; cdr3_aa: ASSLRPGQGASGANVLT
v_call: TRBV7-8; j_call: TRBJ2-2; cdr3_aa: ASSLRSSGAGTGELF
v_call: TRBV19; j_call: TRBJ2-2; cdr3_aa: ASSIMGLSGELF
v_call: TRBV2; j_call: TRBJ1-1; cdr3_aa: ASAASMNTEAF
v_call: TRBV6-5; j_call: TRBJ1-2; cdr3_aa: ASSIPGSNYGYT
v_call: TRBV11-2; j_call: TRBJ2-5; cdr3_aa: ASSFDRLQETQY
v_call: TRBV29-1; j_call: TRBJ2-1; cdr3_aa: SVGLGWNEQF
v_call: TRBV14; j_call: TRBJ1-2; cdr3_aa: ASSHSRGNGYT
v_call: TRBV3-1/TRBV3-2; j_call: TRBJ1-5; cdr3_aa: ASSHTKTQPQH
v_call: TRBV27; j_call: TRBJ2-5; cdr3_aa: ASATLGQAVRAQY
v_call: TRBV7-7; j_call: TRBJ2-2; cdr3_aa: ASSFLQGPDTGELF
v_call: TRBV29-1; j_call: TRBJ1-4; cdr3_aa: SVESSGLGKLF
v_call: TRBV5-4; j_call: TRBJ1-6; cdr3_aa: ASSAGGSSYNSPLH
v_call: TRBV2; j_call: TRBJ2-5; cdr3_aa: ASDRGQLETQY
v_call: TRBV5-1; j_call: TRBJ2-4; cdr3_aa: ASSPGQSQNIQY
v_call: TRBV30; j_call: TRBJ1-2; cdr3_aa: AWSFNPRGTDYGYT